The 15 T cell receptor beta chains presented below share a single source sample, sequenced in a study of shared clonotypes between healthy human individuals. Here immunoSEQ multiplex PCR was the method, and the copy in TCRdb shows in-frame clones only, minus some. There are some 980,000 clones in the sample; about three quarters occur only once, and around 1.4% lies in the top ten. Material for sequencing was memory CD4+ T cells sorted from blood. Subset denoted: CD45RA-negative fraction. Receptors were obtained from a man aged 18 to 29 in good health.

J is TRBJ2-7 and V is TRBV11-2; D gene uncertain. Germline V gene lookup returns CDR1 SGHAT and CDR2 FQNNGV. There are 11 residues in the CDR3. Trimming cost V 5 bases and J 4 bases, with 6 bases left between them. The CDR3 sequence is CASSRTYEQYF. Written as DNA, the CDR3 is TGTGCCAGCAGCCGAACATACGAGCAGTACTTC.

This chain connects TRBV5-6 to TRBJ1-2, with D possibly TRBD1 on 5 matching bases. V lost 4 bases and J lost 3, with 10 bases in between. CDR3 length equals 13 residues. The germline V gene has CDR1 SGHDT and CDR2 YYEEEE. The CDR3 reads CASSPGTYYGYTF. CDR3 nucleotide sequence: TGTGCCAGCAGCCCCGGGACTTACTATGGCTACACCTTC. The entire variable domain, with the rest obtained from reference TRBV5-6 and TRBJ1-2, is as follows: DAGVTQSPTHLIKTRGQQVTLRCSPKSGHDTVSWYQQALGQGPQFIFQYYEEEERQRGNFPDRFSGHQFPNYSSELNVNALLLGDSALYLCASSPGTYYGYTFGSGTRLTVV.

CDR3 nucleotide sequence: TGTGCCAGCAGTGATGGACAGCTTCTAGGCGAAAAACTGTTTTTT. This codes for CASSDGQLLGEKLFF. The chain couples TRBV6-1 to TRBJ1-4; perhaps TRBD1 as D (6 bases). CDR1 and CDR2 (germline): MNHNS, SASEGT. The CDR3 length is 15 residues. V lost 3 bases, J lost 8 bases, and 16 bases lay in between.

This clone was seen many times. Other nucleotide sequences in the sample specify the same CDR3. CDR3 nucleotides: TGTGCCAGCAGCTTAGCCTTCGGGACTAGCGTCGAGCAGTACTTC. Protein sequence: CASSLAFGTSVEQYF. The chain employs TRBV11-3 and TRBJ2-7; 10 nucleotides align to TRBD2. CDR3 length: 15 amino acids. J gave up 6 bases and V 1 base, and 6 bases lay outside the gene matches. Germline V gives CDR1 SGHNT, CDR2 YENEEA.

The rearrangement uses TRBV7-2 and TRBJ1-6; 10 nucleotides line up with TRBD1. Looked up from germline, CDR1 is SGHTA and CDR2 is FQGNSA. V shed 6 bases and J 7 bases; nucleotides not matched to a gene: 6. The CDR3 spans 15 residues. The CDR3 DNA is TGTGCCAGCAGAAACCGGGACAGGGGAAATTCACCCCTCCACTTT. Amino acids: CASRNRDRGNSPLHF.

The chain joins TRBV7-2 to TRBJ1-1, with a weak D call TRBD1 (5 bases). With 7 bases removed from V and 2 bases from J, the gap between germline ends came to 11 bases. CDR1 and CDR2 (germline): SGHTA, FQGNSA. CDR3 length: 13 amino acids. As DNA, the CDR3 is TGTGCCAGCATGATCGACAGAAACACTGAAGCTTTCTTT. Translated, it gives CASMIDRNTEAFF.

The chain is built from TRBV29-1 and TRBJ2-3; 8 positions agree with TRBD2. V trimming: 1 base; J trimming: 2 bases; junction bases outside the gene matches: 17. The CDR3 extends over 19 amino acids. Germline V gives CDR1 SQVTM, CDR2 ANQGSEA. The CDR3 region has the DNA TGCAGCGTTGAAGTTCGCAGGGTAAGCGGGAGAGGGGCCACAGATACGCAGTATTTT. This sequence encodes CSVEVRRVSGRGATDTQYF.

V and J are TRBV29-1 and TRBJ1-2; D may be TRBD1 (6 bases). CDR3 length: 13 amino acids. Between the trimmed V and J ends, which lost 4 bases and 3 bases, there was a span of 12 bases. Germline V CDR1 and CDR2: SQVTM, ANQGSEA. The CDR3 sequence: CSVVGHGDYGYTF. In DNA, the CDR3 is TGCAGCGTTGTGGGACATGGGGACTATGGCTACACCTTC.

This clone appeared a few times. V usage is TRBV6-1 and J usage is TRBJ2-7; D may be TRBD1 (6 bases). V lost 3 bases, J lost 7 bases, and 13 bases lay in between. The CDR3 totals 13 residues. Germline V gene lookup returns CDR1 MNHNS and CDR2 SASEGT. The CDR3 sequence: CASSDQGLGEQYF. The CDR3 coding sequence is TGTGCCAGCAGTGATCAGGGGTTGGGGGAGCAGTACTTC.

The rearrangement joins TRBV28 to TRBJ2-7; D might be TRBD1 (6 bases). The V end was cut by 4 bases, the J end by 4 bases, with 11 bases between. The CDR3 runs 13 residues. Germline values: CDR1 MDHEN, CDR2 SYDVKM. CDR3 sequence: CASSSKDRYEQYF. The CDR3 nucleotides read TGTGCCAGCAGTTCGAAAGACAGGTACGAGCAGTACTTC.

This chain links TRBV6-6 with TRBJ2-2, with 8 positions matching TRBD1. CDR1 and CDR2 (germline): MNHNY, SVGAGI (reference sequence). The junction had 7 bases not matched to a gene; V was cut back by 5 bases and J by 2 bases. This CDR3 has 16 amino acids. For the CDR3, the DNA is TGTGCCAGCAGTAGACGGACAGGGTTCAACACCGGGGAGCTGTTTTTT. This encodes CASSRRTGFNTGELFF.

This chain uses TRBV2 with TRBJ1-1, with 7 bases fitting TRBD1. CDR1 and CDR2 (germline): SNHLY, FYNNEI. This CDR3 region has 12 residues. The J segment lost 3 bases and the V segment lost 7 bases, leaving 2 bases of the junction unmatched. The CDR3 spells CASKGQDTEAFF. The CDR3 nucleotides are TGTGCCAGCAAAGGACAGGACACTGAAGCTTTCTTT.

This chain joins TRBV7-2 and TRBJ2-2, with 10 bases aligning to TRBD2. The CDR3 totals 17 residues. Germline V CDR1 and CDR2: SGHTA, FQGNSA. V gave up 5 bases and J gave up 5 bases; unmatched junction bases: 11. The CDR3 DNA reads as TGTGCCAGCAGCCCCAGCGGGGGGGCCTTGGGTACCGGGGAGCTGTTTTTT. Protein: CASSPSGGALGTGELFF.

The CDR3: CASSFSPGGGYTF. The CDR3 DNA follows: TGTGCCAGCAGCTTTTCGCCGGGAGGCGGCTACACCTTC. The rearrangement joins TRBV7-3 to TRBJ1-2; D not resolved. Germline V gene lookup returns CDR1 SGHTA and CDR2 FQGTGA. The CDR3 spans 13 residues. The V gene lost 3 bases and the J gene lost 8 bases, with 13 bases spanning the gap. The whole variable domain, remainder taken from reference TRBV7-3 and TRBJ1-2, is GAGVSQTPSNKVTEKGKYVELRCDPISGHTALYWYRQSLGQGPEFLIYFQGTGAADDSGLPNDRFFAVRPEGSVSTLKIQRTERGDSAVYLCASSFSPGGGYTFGSGTRLTVV.

For this clone: This specimen includes other DNA sequences encoding the same CDR3. V and J are TRBV10-3 and TRBJ1-1; unclear D gene. The V gene's germline CDR1 is ENHRY and CDR2 SYGVKD. The CDR3 extends over 11 amino acids. V was pared by 9 bases and J by 1 base, with 6 bases between. The CDR3 here is CAIRANTEAFF. In DNA form, the CDR3 reads TGTGCCATAAGGGCGAACACTGAAGCTTTCTTT.